Each of the 30 T cell receptor beta chains below was sequenced from the same sample in a study of shared clonotypes between healthy human individuals. The method was immunoSEQ multiplex PCR; TCRdb's version includes in-frame clones alone and lacks a portion of them. The sample consists of about 2.3 million clones, roughly 93% of them appearing once. The sample was naive CD4+ T cells from PBMCs. Documented subset: CD45RA+ positively selected. All receptors derive from a man aged 18 to 29 in good health. Some clones in this sample may be carry-over from other donors' samples.

This chain links TRBV30 with TRBJ2-6; D gene ambiguous. The CDR3 consists of 11 residues. V dropped 4 bases and J dropped 2 bases, with 0 bases sitting between them. From germline, CDR1 is GTSNPN and CDR2 SVGIG (reference sequence). The CDR3 reads CAWTGANVLTF. The CDR3, as DNA: TGTGCCTGGACTGGGGCCAACGTCCTGACTTTC.

The chain combines TRBV28 with TRBJ1-5; D might be TRBD1 (6 bases). The V and J ends lost 3 bases and 5 bases respectively, with 17 bases between them. The CDR3 sequence is 16 residues long. Germline loops: CDR1 MDHEN, CDR2 SYDVKM. CDR3 coding DNA: TGTGCCAGCAGTTTGGGTTTAGGCAGGGGATATCAGCCCCAGCATTTT. Encoded protein: CASSLGLGRGYQPQHF.

This clone was observed a few times. The chain uses TRBV7-9 and TRBJ1-1; perhaps TRBD1 as D (6 bases). CDR3 size: 13 residues. V shed 5 bases and J shed 6 bases, with 13 bases lying between them. Per the germline V gene, CDR1 is SEHNR and CDR2 is FQNEAQ (reference sequence). CDR3 sequence reads: CASSPRTVAEAFF. CDR3 in DNA: TGTGCCAGCAGCCCCCGGACAGTGGCTGAAGCTTTCTTT.

This chain joins TRBV7-3 and TRBJ2-7; the D is unclear. Trimming took 5 bases from V and 0 from J, leaving 20 bases between them. The germline gives CDR1 SGHTA, CDR2 FQGTGA. The CDR3 has 17 amino acids. The CDR3 DNA reads as TGTGCCAGCAGCCCCACGGGTGGGATCTTGAGCTCCTACGAGCAGTACTTC. Translating it yields CASSPTGGILSSYEQYF.

The V gene is TRBV5-1, the J gene TRBJ2-7; tentatively, D is TRBD2 (5 bases). The CDR3 has 15 residues. Trimming removed 0 bases at V and 6 bases at J, with 16 bases between. CDR1 and CDR2 (germline): SGHRS, YFSETQ. The chain's CDR3 is CASSLGPISGSEQYF. The CDR3 DNA reads as TGCGCCAGCAGCTTGGGACCGATCTCGGGGAGCGAGCAGTACTTC.

The J gene is TRBJ2-3, the V gene TRBV6-1; D tentatively fits TRBD1 or TRBD2 (5 bases each). The CDR3 sequence is 13 residues long. Per the germline V gene, CDR1 is MNHNS and CDR2 is SASEGT. V was clipped by 8 bases and J by 5 bases, with 14 bases between them. Here the CDR3 DNA reads TGTGCCAGCCGGGACCAGTGGGGAGATACGCAGTATTTT. It translates to CASRDQWGDTQYF.

This sequence joins TRBV5-6 and TRBJ1-2, with unresolved D. CDR1 and CDR2 from the germline V gene are SGHDT and YYEEEE. This CDR3 comprises 13 residues. V lost 2 bases and J lost 4, with 9 bases in between. CDR3 DNA sequence: TGTGCCAGCAGCTTAACATCGGTCTATGGCTACACCTTC. Protein sequence: CASSLTSVYGYTF.

Only one count was recorded for this clone. V is TRBV2 and J is TRBJ2-5; no clear D. V shed 7 bases and J shed 3 bases, with 6 bases lying between them. CDR1 is SNHLY, CDR2 FYNNEI, per germline. The CDR3 contains 11 residues. CDR3 DNA sequence: TGTGCCAGCATAAGGGAAGAGACCCAGTACTTC. It codes for CASIREETQYF.

This chain uses TRBV30 with TRBJ1-2; the D gene is possibly TRBD1 (5 bases). Germline CDR1 is GTSNPN and CDR2 is SVGIG (reference sequence). The CDR3 has 13 residues. V was cut by 0 bases and J by 6 bases, with 11 bases left in between. CDR3 nucleotides: TGTGCCTGGAGTGTTGACTCCAGGGATGGCTACACCTTC. This sequence encodes CAWSVDSRDGYTF. Using reference TRBV30 and TRBJ1-2 for the parts outside the CDR3, the full variable domain is SQTIHQWPATLVQPVGSPLSLECTVEGTSNPNLYWYRQAAGRGLQLLFYSVGIGQISSEVPQNLSASRPQDRQFILSSKKLLLSDSGFYLCAWSVDSRDGYTFGSGTRLTVV.

This rearrangement joins TRBV5-1 to TRBJ2-5; D unclear. CDR1 is SGHRS and CDR2 is YFSETQ in the germline V gene. V lost 0 bases to trimming and J lost 6 bases, with 12 bases between them. This CDR3 contains 14 residues. Here the CDR3 reads CASSLGEQRKTQYF. DNA for the CDR3: TGCGCCAGCAGCTTGGGTGAACAGAGGAAGACCCAGTACTTC. Full variable domain (outside the CDR3, taken from reference TRBV5-1 and TRBJ2-5): KAGVTQTPRYLIKTRGQQVTLSCSPISGHRSVSWYQQTPGQGLQFLFEYFSETQRNKGNFPGRFSGRQFSNSRSEMNVSTLELGDSALYLCASSLGEQRKTQYFGPGTRLLVL.

The rearrangement joins TRBV27 to TRBJ1-3; a possible D gene is TRBD1 (5 bases). The CDR3 sequence is 16 residues long. V was shortened by 0 bases and J by 0 bases, with 9 bases between the two germline ends. Germline CDR1 is MNHEY and CDR2 is SMNVEV (reference sequence). CDR3 amino acids: CASSLSAGVSGNTIYF. In DNA, the CDR3 is TGTGCCAGCAGTTTATCAGCGGGGGTCTCTGGAAACACCATATATTTT.

CDR3 sequence (DNA): TGTGCCACCAGCCCGGTGAGGGTTTACGGCTATGGCTACACCTTC. This gives the protein CATSPVRVYGYGYTF. V and J are TRBV15 and TRBJ1-2; D is ambiguous. Trimming stripped 5 bases from V and 4 bases from J, with 17 bases between. CDR1 and CDR2 (germline): LNHNV, YYDKDF (reference sequence). The CDR3 is made up of 15 amino acids.

This clone has just one count. The chain has TRBV7-2 and TRBJ1-1; no clear D gene. This CDR3 is 13 amino acids long. V shed 5 bases and J shed 7 bases, with 14 bases lying between them. The germline gives CDR1 SGHTA, CDR2 FQGNSA. In DNA, the CDR3 is TGTGCCAGCAGCCAAGGACCGCGGAATGAAGCTTTCTTT. Its protein product is CASSQGPRNEAFF.

The table lists this clone with a few counts. The CDR3 sequence is CASSDTGETEAFF. The CDR3 bases are TGTGCCAGCAGTGATACAGGGGAAACTGAAGCTTTCTTT. J is TRBJ1-1 and V is TRBV5-6, with 7 bases fitting TRBD1. Germline CDR1 is SGHDT and CDR2 is YYEEEE. After removal of 5 bases from V and 5 bases from J, the junction contained 6 bases not matched to a gene. This CDR3 spans 13 amino acids.

The chain combines TRBV5-4 with TRBJ1-1; D not resolved. Germline V gene sequence: CDR1 SGHNT, CDR2 YYREEE (reference sequence). There are 16 residues in the CDR3. The ends were cut back, 0 bases at V and 0 bases at J, with 12 bases in the middle. CDR3 nucleotides: TGTGCCAGCAGCTTGGAGCCAGGTACGGTGAACACTGAAGCTTTCTTT. This gives the protein CASSLEPGTVNTEAFF.

The chain combines TRBV9 with TRBJ1-2; a weak D match, TRBD1 (6 bases). Germline CDR1 is SGDLS and CDR2 is YYNGEE. V shed 5 bases and J shed 5 bases, with 22 bases lying between them. CDR3 length: 16 residues. DNA of the CDR3: TGTGCCAGCAGGGATATACAGGGTGGAAGAGCGTATGGCTACACCTTC. Translating it yields CASRDIQGGRAYGYTF.

This chain uses TRBV28 with TRBJ1-2; the D is unclear. This CDR3 contains 14 residues. Trimming cost V 7 bases and J 4 bases, with 16 bases left between them. In germline, CDR1 is MDHEN, CDR2 SYDVKM. The CDR3 DNA follows: TGTGCCAGCAACTTGGCCGGGGTCGGCTATGGCTACACCTTC. This translates into CASNLAGVGYGYTF.

This clone has only one observation. V usage is TRBV6-5 and J usage is TRBJ2-2; no reliable D call. Germline lookup yields CDR1 MNHEY and CDR2 SVGAGI. The CDR3 has 16 amino acids. The ends were cut back, 0 bases at V and 1 base at J, with 9 bases in the middle. The CDR3 region has the DNA TGTGCCAGCAGTTACTCGGGCAGCTTGAACACCGGGGAGCTGTTTTTT. Protein sequence: CASSYSGSLNTGELFF.

The count of this clone is one. The gene calls are TRBV11-2 and TRBJ2-1, with TRBD2 matching 9 bases. J lost 5 bases, V lost 7 bases, and 12 bases had no gene match. The CDR3 contains 16 residues. CDR1 and CDR2 (germline): SGHAT, FQNNGV. The DNA for the CDR3 is TGTGCCAGCACCCTCCTGATTGGCGGGAGGGACAATGAGCAGTTCTTC. Its translation: CASTLLIGGRDNEQFF.

The rearrangement uses TRBV6-5 and TRBJ2-4, with D hard to call. This CDR3 has 15 residues. Looked up from germline, CDR1 is MNHEY and CDR2 is SVGAGI. The V end lost 7 bases, the J end lost 5 bases, and 18 bases lay between the germline ends. DNA for the CDR3: TGTGCCAGCACGTCTACTATAGTAACCCAAAACATTCAGTACTTC. Its translation is CASTSTIVTQNIQYF.

The chain couples TRBV7-9 to TRBJ1-2, with D possibly being TRBD1 (6 bases). This CDR3 comprises 14 residues. V was cut by 4 bases and J by 3 bases, with 12 bases left in between. In germline, CDR1 is SEHNR, CDR2 FQNEAQ (reference sequence). The CDR3 protein is CASSSQGVYYGYTF. CDR3 DNA: TGTGCCAGCAGCTCACAGGGAGTCTACTATGGCTACACCTTC.

This chain links TRBV5-1 with TRBJ1-5; TRBD1 matches at 7 bases. The length of the CDR3 is 13 residues. The J segment lost 6 bases and the V segment lost 3 bases, leaving 3 bases of the junction unmatched. Germline V CDR1 and CDR2: SGHRS, YFSETQ. The CDR3 protein is CASSYRTGQPQHF. The DNA of the CDR3 is TGCGCCAGCAGCTATAGGACAGGTCAGCCCCAGCATTTT.

V and J are TRBV28 and TRBJ1-2; 8 bases are a match to TRBD1. Trimming took 3 bases from V and 8 from J; bases not matched to a gene: 14. CDR3 length: 16 residues. Germline values: CDR1 MDHEN, CDR2 SYDVKM. Here the CDR3 DNA reads TGTGCCAGCAGTTTTCAGGGGGCGGCGAAATCGAGGGGCTACACCTTC. It translates to CASSFQGAAKSRGYTF.

The rearrangement links TRBV7-9 to TRBJ2-3, with 8 bases matching TRBD1. Germline lookup yields CDR1 SEHNR and CDR2 FQNEAQ (reference sequence). This CDR3 contains 15 residues. With 1 base clipped from V and 4 bases from J, the junction kept 4 bases outside the gene matches. The DNA for the CDR3 is TGTGCCAGCAGCTTAGGTGGGACAGGCTCAGATACGCAGTATTTT. Translating it yields CASSLGGTGSDTQYF. The full variable domain, rest sourced from reference TRBV7-9 and TRBJ2-3, is DTGVSQNPRHKITKRGQNVTFRCDPISEHNRLYWYRQTLGQGPEFLTYFQNEAQLEKSRLLSDRFSAERPKGSFSTLEIQRTEQGDSAMYLCASSLGGTGSDTQYFGPGTRLTVL.

This clone was observed once. V gene TRBV6-1 combines with J gene TRBJ1-2; no clear D gene. CDR1 and CDR2 from the germline V gene are MNHNS and SASEGT. This CDR3 comprises 14 residues. Trimming removed 4 bases from V and 2 bases from J, with 11 bases in between. In nucleotides, the CDR3 is TGTGCCAGCAGTGTCGGCCAGCAGAACTATGGCTACACCTTC. Translated, it gives CASSVGQQNYGYTF.

J is TRBJ2-3 and V is TRBV18; 7 bases line up with TRBD2. Unmatched junction bases numbered 3, after V lost 4 bases and J lost 2 bases. CDR3 length: 14 residues. Per the germline V gene, CDR1 is KGHSH and CDR2 is LQKENI. The CDR3 DNA follows: TGTGCCAGCTCACAACTAGCGAACACAGATACGCAGTATTTT. It yields the protein CASSQLANTDTQYF.

The chain carries TRBV28 and TRBJ1-3; D ambiguous. V was clipped by 6 bases and J by 0 bases, with 12 bases between them. In germline, CDR1 is MDHEN, CDR2 SYDVKM. CDR3 length: 15 amino acids. CDR3 protein: CASSSGSPSGNTIYF. The CDR3 DNA follows: TGTGCCAGCAGCTCAGGATCCCCCTCTGGAAACACCATATATTTT.

The V and J genes are TRBV15 and TRBJ2-7; TRBD1 matches at 7 bases. Per germline, CDR1 LNHNV and CDR2 YYDKDF (reference sequence). The CDR3 runs to 16 residues. Trimming removed 2 bases from V and 2 bases from J; junction bases left unmatched: 9. CDR3 residues: CATSRRPGQTTYEQYF. CDR3 bases: TGTGCCACCAGCAGAAGACCGGGACAGACCACCTACGAGCAGTACTTC.

A word on this clone: This sample also contains other DNA sequences that code for the same CDR3. J is TRBJ1-4 and V is TRBV9, with a possible D match to TRBD1 (6 bases). The germline V gene has CDR1 SGDLS and CDR2 YYNGEE. The V gene lost 0 bases and the J gene lost 3 bases, with 6 bases spanning the gap. This CDR3 region has 14 residues. Written as DNA, the CDR3 is TGTGCCAGCAGCGTAGGACAGGCTAATGAAAAACTGTTTTTT. Translating gives CASSVGQANEKLFF.

The gene calls are TRBV6-5 and TRBJ1-2, with a tentative D call TRBD1 (5 bases). Looked up from germline, CDR1 is MNHEY and CDR2 is SVGAGI. Trimming left V 6 bases short and J 3 bases short, with 17 bases between. This CDR3 has 15 amino acids. The CDR3 bases are TGTGCCAGCAGCCCAGACAGCGGTAGGGACTATGGCTACACCTTC. Translating it yields CASSPDSGRDYGYTF.